Listed below are T cell receptor beta chains from one sample, sequenced in a study of blood T cell repertoires in COVID-19. Using immunoSEQ multiplex PCR, the repertoire was profiled, and TCRdb retains in-frame clones only, with some absent. The sample records about 240,000 clones, about four fifths being singletons. Sequenced sample: peripheral blood. Receptors originate from a man under 40 who had recovered from COVID-19. CDR3s include the opening cysteine and the closing phenylalanine or tryptophan. The D gene is left open where the match is weak. Clone size, where shown, is once, few, many, or a class for clones that have expanded.

V,D,size,J,DNA,CDR3
TRBV25-1,TRBD2,NA,TRBJ2-5,TGTGCCAGCAGTGAATATAGCCGGGGGGAGCAAGAGACCCAGTACTTC,CASSEYSRGEQETQYF
TRBV5-1,NA,NA,TRBJ1-4,TGCGCCAGCAGCTCCAGGGCGATCGATGAAAAACTGTTTTTT,CASSSRAIDEKLFF
TRBV24-1,NA,NA,TRBJ1-3,TGTGCCACCAATTATGAGGGCCTCTCTGGAAACACCATATATTTT,CATNYEGLSGNTIYF
TRBV19,NA,NA,TRBJ2-6,TGTGCCAGTAGTACAGGTTGGGCCAACGTCCTGACTTTC,CASSTGWANVLTF
TRBV7-9,TRBD2,few,TRBJ2-5,TGTGCCAGCGCGCCTCGGGTAGCGGGGGGGCTTGAGACCCAGTACTTC,CASAPRVAGGLETQYF
TRBV14,TRBD2,NA,TRBJ2-1,TGTGCCAGCAGCCAAGGGTTCCTAGCGGCATACAATGAGCAGTTCTTC,CASSQGFLAAYNEQFF
TRBV10-2,NA,NA,TRBJ1-2,TGCGCCAGCAGTGAGGGGGCGAACTATGGCTACACCTTC,CASSEGANYGYTF
TRBV19,TRBD2,NA,TRBJ2-3,TGTGCCAGTAGTATAGGGACTAGCCTCAGCACAGATACGCAGTATTTT,CASSIGTSLSTDTQYF
TRBV3-1/TRBV3-2,NA,NA,TRBJ2-7,TGTGCCAGCAGCCAAGGGTTAGGTGGAGGAGAGCAGTACTTC,CASSQGLGGGEQYF
TRBV5-1,TRBD1,few,TRBJ2-2,TGCGCCAGCAGCTTACAGGGGGCCGGGGAGCTGTTTTTT,CASSLQGAGELFF
TRBV23-1,NA,NA,TRBJ1-4,TGCGCCAGCAGTCGCATTAATACAAGGGACGGGGGTGAAAAACTGTTTTTT,CASSRINTRDGGEKLFF
TRBV5-1,TRBD1,many,TRBJ1-2,TGCGCCAGCAGGGCTGGACAGGGGAACTATGGCTACACCTTC,CASRAGQGNYGYTF
TRBV6-6,NA,NA,TRBJ2-5,TGTGCCAGCAGTAACCGGCGGGCCGAAGAGACCCAGTACTTC,CASSNRRAEETQYF
TRBV5-8,NA,NA,TRBJ2-1,TGTGCCAGCAGGCCAGTCGGGACTCAGAGCTCCTACAATGAGCAGTTCTTC,CASRPVGTQSSYNEQFF
TRBV6-1,TRBD1,NA,TRBJ1-2,TGTGCCAGCAGTGACCCCCTGGGACAGGCGAATGGCTACACCTTC,CASSDPLGQANGYTF
TRBV12-5,NA,NA,TRBJ1-1,TGTGCTAGTGGTTGGGGGGAGGGAAGAAACACTGAAGCTTTCTTT,CASGWGEGRNTEAFF
TRBV9,NA,once,TRBJ2-1,TGTGCCAGCAGCGTAGACACTTGGAGCTCCTACAATGAGCAGTTCTTC,CASSVDTWSSYNEQFF
TRBV6-2/TRBV6-3,TRBD1,NA,TRBJ1-6,TGTGCCAGCAGCCTCCGGGACAGGATTTCACCCCTCCACTTT,CASSLRDRISPLHF
TRBV5-5,NA,NA,TRBJ2-3,TGTGCCAGCAGCAGGACAGCTTCGGGAGATACGCAGTATTTT,CASSRTASGDTQYF
TRBV6-2/TRBV6-3,NA,NA,TRBJ1-5,TGTGCCAGCGGCCATCCCGCGGTTCAGCCCCAGCATTTT,CASGHPAVQPQHF
TRBV5-6,TRBD2,NA,TRBJ2-2,TGTGCCAGCAGGGAAACTAGCGGGGGGCCTAACACCGGGGAGCTGTTTTTT,CASRETSGGPNTGELFF
TRBV6-5,TRBD1,NA,TRBJ1-1,TGTGCCAGCAGTTACGAAACCGGGACAGGGCTCACTGAAGCTTTCTTT,CASSYETGTGLTEAFF
TRBV27,NA,NA,TRBJ1-1,TGTGCCAGCAGTCTCTCGGGGGGCTTCGCTTTCTTT,CASSLSGGFAFF
TRBV7-3,TRBD2,NA,TRBJ2-3,TGTGCCAGCAGCCCCCAAGGCGGGGGGCCCAATACGCAGTATTTT,CASSPQGGGPNTQYF
TRBV6-5,NA,NA,TRBJ1-1,TGTGCCAGCAGTTACCATAATTCCGACTTTGAAGCTTTCTTT,CASSYHNSDFEAFF
TRBV29-1,NA,NA,TRBJ2-1,TGCAGCGTATCGGGGTTTGGCGATGAGCAGTTCTTC,CSVSGFGDEQFF
TRBV11-2,TRBD2,NA,TRBJ2-3,TGTGCCAGCAGCTTAGACCTAGCGGGGGGGATAGATACGCAGTATTTT,CASSLDLAGGIDTQYF
TRBV9,NA,NA,TRBJ2-7,TGTGCCAGCAGCGTCGGCGGGACCTACGAGCAGTACTTC,CASSVGGTYEQYF
TRBV5-1,NA,once,TRBJ2-7,TGCGCCAGCAGCGCCGACAGTACGTCGTGGGAGCAGTACTTC,CASSADSTSWEQYF